A selection of T cell receptor beta chains follows, all from one sample in a study of CD8 T cells in Susac syndrome. A single record per CDR3 protein comes from TCRdb applying MiXCR to the immunoSEQ multiplex PCR reads. The profile covers roughly 150,000 distinct CDR3 sequences, with 80% to 95% appearing a single time and approximately 0.14% taken by the ten largest. Sequencing was performed on CD4+ T cells from PBMCs. Every receptor here comes from a human donor in good health. Both conserved end residues are part of each CDR3. Fields, in order: D gene, J gene, V gene, clone size, CDR3 DNA, CDR3 protein. D genes are given only for firm matches. The size entry is marked missing in some rows and otherwise reads once, few, many or a size class.

>TRBD1|TRBJ2-2|TRBV7-9|NA
TGTGCCAGCAGCTTGGTGGCAGGGGGCCCCGGGGAGCTGTTTTTT
CASSLVAGGPGELFF
>TRBD2|TRBJ2-2|TRBV14|NA
TGTGCCAGCAGCCACGGACTAGTAGGGACCGGGGAGCTGTTTTTT
CASSHGLVGTGELFF
>NA|TRBJ1-2|TRBV20-1|NA
TGCAGTGCTAGAGATCAGCCCGGGAATGGCTACACCTTC
CSARDQPGNGYTF
>NA|TRBJ1-1|TRBV12-3/TRBV12-4|few
TGTGCCAGCAGTTCTTTAAGAGGGTCTGAAGCTTTCTTT
CASSSLRGSEAFF
>NA|TRBJ2-7|TRBV7-2|NA
TGTGCCAGCAGCTTAGCGCAGGCAGGGAACTACGAGCAGTACTTC
CASSLAQAGNYEQYF
>NA|TRBJ1-1|TRBV25-1|NA
TGTGCCAGCAGTGAGGGCGAGAGGACTGAAGCTTTCTTT
CASSEGERTEAFF
>NA|TRBJ1-5|TRBV19|NA
TGTGCCAGCCACAGGGCGAGCAATCAGCCCCAGCATTTT
CASHRASNQPQHF
>NA|TRBJ2-3|TRBV6-6|NA
TGTGCCAGCAGCCCTGTTTCTAGCACAGATACGCAGTATTTT
CASSPVSSTDTQYF
>NA|TRBJ1-5|TRBV27|NA
TGTGCCAGCAGTTTATCGTTCGGGTTACTTCAGCCCCAGCATTTT
CASSLSFGLLQPQHF
>NA|TRBJ1-4|TRBV4-1|NA
TGCGCCAGCAGCCAAGAGGAGGGCAGATTTAATGAAAAACTGTTTTTT
CASSQEEGRFNEKLFF
>TRBD2|TRBJ2-5|TRBV3-1|NA
TGTGCCAGCTCTCGACTAGCAGAAGAGACCCAGTACTTC
CASSRLAEETQYF
>TRBD1|TRBJ1-5|TRBV6-6|NA
TGTGCCAGCAGTTACGGGACAGGAGTCATCAATCAGCCCCAGCATTTT
CASSYGTGVINQPQHF
>NA|TRBJ1-5|TRBV5-1|once
TGCGCCAGCAGCTTTTCGGGGATGAGCAATCAGCCCCAGCATTTT
CASSFSGMSNQPQHF
>NA|TRBJ2-6|TRBV12-3/TRBV12-4|NA
TGTGCCAGCAGTTTGTGGACGGAAGGCTCTGGGGCCAACGTCCTGACTTTC
CASSLWTEGSGANVLTF
>NA|TRBJ2-5|TRBV7-2|NA
TGTGCCAGCAGCTTATTTGGGGGTCCAGAGACCCAGTACTTC
CASSLFGGPETQYF
>NA|TRBJ1-5|TRBV5-1|NA
TGCGCCAGCAGCCTAAGACAACAGCCCCAGCATTTT
CASSLRQQPQHF
>TRBD1|TRBJ2-2|TRBV7-9|NA
TGTGCCAGCAGCTTAGCCGGGACAGGGGTGAACGGGGAGCTGTTTTTT
CASSLAGTGVNGELFF
>NA|TRBJ2-1|TRBV5-6|NA
TGTGCCAGCAGCTTATGGTTAGCGGACTACAATGAGCAGTTCTTC
CASSLWLADYNEQFF
>NA|TRBJ2-7|TRBV15|NA
TGTGCCACCAGCAGAGCGGGATTCTACGAGCAGTACTTC
CATSRAGFYEQYF
>NA|TRBJ2-2|TRBV10-3|NA
TGTGCCATCAGTGAGAGGGGGGCAGGGACCACCGGGGAGCTGTTTTTT
CAISERGAGTTGELFF
>NA|TRBJ1-2|TRBV18|NA
TGTGCCAGCTCACCAGGGGGCGACTATGGCTACACCTTC
CASSPGGDYGYTF
>NA|TRBJ2-3|TRBV5-1|NA
TGCGCCAGCAGCCCGGACGCCACAGATACGCAGTATTTT
CASSPDATDTQYF
>NA|TRBJ1-1|TRBV27|NA
TGTGCCAGCAGCAGCCACATGAACACTGAAGCTTTCTTT
CASSSHMNTEAFF
>NA|TRBJ1-5|TRBV19|NA
TGTGCCAGTAGTATAGAAGTTGGCAATCAGCCCCAGCATTTT
CASSIEVGNQPQHF
>NA|TRBJ2-4|TRBV2|NA
TGTGCCAGCAGTGAAGTTTGGGGGTCTGGCAAAAACATTCAGTACTTC
CASSEVWGSGKNIQYF
>NA|TRBJ2-7|TRBV19|NA
TGTGCCAGTAGTATTGCGGGGGCTGCGACCTACGAGCAGTACTTC
CASSIAGAATYEQYF
>NA|TRBJ1-1|TRBV29-1|NA
TGCAGCGTTGGGGGGAACCCTGAAGCTTTCTTT
CSVGGNPEAFF
>NA|TRBJ2-5|TRBV5-4|NA
TGTGCCAGCAGCAACTCACCGAGACAAGGCGAGACCCAGTACTTC
CASSNSPRQGETQYF
>TRBD2|TRBJ2-3|TRBV20-1|NA
TGCAGTGCTAGAGATCCAGCGGGGCCTGCAGATACGCAGTATTTT
CSARDPAGPADTQYF
>NA|TRBJ1-1|TRBV7-6|NA
TGTGCCAGCAGGCCGACTCAGGTGCTGAACACTGAAGCTTTCTTT
CASRPTQVLNTEAFF
>TRBD2|TRBJ2-5|TRBV11-2|NA
TGTGCCAGCAGCCCCCGACTAGCGGGGGGAGGGGAGACCCAGTACTTC
CASSPRLAGGGETQYF
>TRBD1|TRBJ2-1|TRBV29-1|NA
TGCAGCGTTGAGCCACAGGGGTCTAATTCCTACAATGAGCAGTTCTTC
CSVEPQGSNSYNEQFF
>NA|TRBJ1-3|TRBV20-1|few
TGCAGTGCTAGACGGGGTTCTGGAAACACCATATATTTT
CSARRGSGNTIYF
>TRBD1|TRBJ1-2|TRBV6-6|NA
TGTGCCAGCAGCCTTACAGGGGACTATGGCTACACCTTC
CASSLTGDYGYTF
>NA|TRBJ2-1|TRBV5-1|NA
TGCGCCAGCAGCTTGGCAGGCAGTCGCAATGAGCAGTTCTTC
CASSLAGSRNEQFF
>TRBD1|TRBJ1-6|TRBV14|NA
TGTGCCAGCAGCCGAGACAGGGTTTTCGGCTCACCCCTCCACTTT
CASSRDRVFGSPLHF
>NA|TRBJ1-5|TRBV7-9|NA
TGTGCCAGCAGCCTCTCGACAAAGCCCCAGCATTTT
CASSLSTKPQHF
>NA|TRBJ1-4|TRBV12-3/TRBV12-4|NA
TGTGCCAGCAGTTTAAGGGCGACCGTTAATGAAAAACTGTTTTTT
CASSLRATVNEKLFF
>TRBD1|TRBJ1-2|TRBV29-1|NA
TGCAGCGTTGGGCAGGGGGCGAACTATGGCTACACCTTC
CSVGQGANYGYTF
>NA|TRBJ2-5|TRBV2|once
TGTGCCAGTTGGAAGAGGGGTTGGGAGACCCAGTACTTC
CASWKRGWETQYF
>NA|TRBJ1-1|TRBV2|NA
TGTGCCAGCAGTACCCGACTGGGGGGCACTGAAGCTTTCTTT
CASSTRLGGTEAFF
>TRBD2|TRBJ2-3|TRBV6-6|NA
TGTGCCATCAGATCAACTAGCGGGGCAAGAGAAGATACGCAGTATTTT
CAIRSTSGAREDTQYF
>NA|TRBJ1-2|TRBV5-6|NA
TGTGCCAGCAGCTCCAACTCCGGGCCGCGCGATGGCTACACCTTC
CASSSNSGPRDGYTF
>NA|TRBJ2-3|TRBV29-1|NA
TGCAGCGTTCGAGATACAGGGGGAGGGTCACAGGATACGCAGTATTTT
CSVRDTGGGSQDTQYF
>NA|TRBJ2-5|TRBV5-1|NA
TGCGCCAGCAGCCCTACCGCCGGAGGGAAGACCCAGTACTTC
CASSPTAGGKTQYF
>NA|TRBJ2-7|TRBV6-5|NA
TGTGCCAGCAGTTACGATCGGGGGCTGGCCTACGAGCAGTACTTC
CASSYDRGLAYEQYF
>TRBD1|TRBJ1-1|TRBV7-3|NA
TGTGCCAGCAGTCAACAGGGGTCCCGCACTGAAGCTTTCTTT
CASSQQGSRTEAFF
>NA|TRBJ1-2|TRBV21-1|NA
TGTGCCAGCACATGGACAGGCGATGGCTACACCTTC
CASTWTGDGYTF
>NA|TRBJ2-5|TRBV19|NA
TGTGCCAGTAGTATAGGTGGGACACCTAAGAGGACCCAGTACTTC
CASSIGGTPKRTQYF
>NA|TRBJ2-2|TRBV29-1|NA
TGCAGCGTTGAAAGTGGGGTTGGGACCGGGGAGCTGTTTTTT
CSVESGVGTGELFF
>NA|TRBJ2-1|TRBV2|NA
TGTGCCAGCAGTGTGTCTAGCCGGGTTCAAGGTGAGCAGTTCTTC
CASSVSSRVQGEQFF
>NA|TRBJ1-5|TRBV12-3/TRBV12-4|NA
TGTGCCAGCAGTTCCGGGCAGGGGTTATGGGGCAATCAGCCCCAGCATTTT
CASSSGQGLWGNQPQHF
>NA|TRBJ1-3|TRBV5-4|NA
TGTGCCAGCAGCTTGGAGTGGGGATCTGGAAACACCATATATTTT
CASSLEWGSGNTIYF
>NA|TRBJ2-5|TRBV7-9|NA
TGTGCCAGCAGCATACAGGGTACAGAGACCCAGTACTTC
CASSIQGTETQYF
>NA|TRBJ1-5|TRBV7-7|NA
TGTGCCAGCAGTCCCGGGCCGTATCAGCCCCAGCATTTT
CASSPGPYQPQHF